This T cell receptor beta chain was found in a study of T-cell memory formation after mild COVID-19. Study context: For the most part, TCR clusters were specific to one donor. Findings and caveats of the study: While clones contracting from day 15 to 85 were balanced between CD4 and CD8, later expanders leaned CD4+. Contracting CD4+ clones were located mainly in CM and EM, and CD8+ clones in EMRA.

TCRdb re-derived calls from the 5' RACE reads in MiXCR, one entry per CDR3 protein. Seen here are roughly 500,000 distinct CDR3 sequences, 20% observed once, and the top ten hold approximately 12%. The table lists this clonotype with a few counts. What it binds is unknown. Germline CDR1 and CDR2: DFQATT and SNEGSKA (reference sequence). With 6 bases removed from V and 0 bases from J, the gap between germline ends came to 18 bases. This CDR3 region has 15 residues. The chain couples TRBV20-1 to TRBJ2-7; tentatively, D is TRBD1 (5 bases). Sequencing used PBMCs or a T cell subset sorted from them (not recorded which). The clonotype was recovered from an adult woman who had mild COVID-19 (a few samples of this study predate the infection). Cell type and time point are not known. DNA for the CDR3: TGCAGTGCCCTAACGCCTAAAGGGGCCTCCTACGAGCAGTACTTC. Amino acids: CSALTPKGASYEQYF.